This T cell receptor beta chain was captured in a study of shared clonotypes between healthy human individuals. Findings and caveats of the study: What naive subsets generally showed was a larger estimated richness than memory subsets showed. Clonotype sharing across a few donors was observed for 4% to 5.5% of naive CD4 clonotypes.

Note on this clone: Its antigen remains unidentified.

TCRdb's copy holds only in-frame clones and misses some; the assay was immunoSEQ multiplex PCR. The sample consists of hundreds of thousands of clones, about 98% of them appearing once. Terminally differentiated effector memory CD45RA+ cells were excluded from the naive CD8 cells, which were CD45RO-negative and positively selected for CCR7. Only Caucasian adults living in Nashville, Tennessee made up the donor group. CDR1 LNHNV and CDR2 YYDKDF come from the germline V gene (reference sequence). This CDR3 has 12 residues. With 5 bases removed from V and 13 bases from J, the gap between germline ends came to 15 bases.

The TCR sequence derives from a man aged 30 to 39 in good health. The gene calls are TRBV15 and TRBJ2-1; D not certain. Sequenced: naive CD8+ T cells sorted from blood. CDR3 bases: TGTGCCACCAGCGTTGGTAGGACGATCCAGTTCTTC. Its translation is CATSVGRTIQFF.